This T cell receptor (beta chain) emerged from a study of cytomegalovirus exposure and HLA in healthy donors. Study-wide results and limits: The classifier was said to identify cytomegalovirus status with high specificity and sensitivity. The study assumed roughly uniform donor sequencing depth for presence/absence analyses. Earlier analysis looked at TCR beta V segments, and most were productive about 90% or about 30% of the time.

With respect to this clone: Its cognate antigen is unknown.

60 Vbeta and 13 Jbeta primers were used in PCR. Clones were read by immunoSEQ multiplex PCR, and TCRdb kept only the in-frame ones, dropping some. The repertoire includes roughly 120,000 clones, about 80% of them detected once, and around 1.5% sits in the top ten. J gave up 7 bases and V 4 bases, and 6 bases lay outside the gene matches. The germline gives CDR1 SGHDT, CDR2 YYEEEE. The CDR3 covers 15 residues. The chain combines TRBV5-6 with TRBJ1-4, with 11 positions matching TRBD1. The TCR was taken from a woman under 30 in good health and CMV-seronegative. Sequencing was performed on PBMCs. The CDR3 DNA is TGTGCCAGCAGCAAAAGGGACAGGGGGGTTGAAAAACTGTTTTTT. The encoded protein is CASSKRDRGVEKLFF.